The clone carrying this T cell receptor (beta chain) was observed a few times. These data originate in a study of patients and donors after allogeneic stem cell transplantation. TCRdb called the RT-PCR reads again in MiXCR, with one record for every CDR3 protein. Of about a million distinct CDR3 sequences in the sample, about 20% were seen once. Sequencing was performed on blood, either unsorted or a sorted T cell fraction (not recorded which). The receptor comes from a human donor who was either an allogeneic HSCT recipient or a stem cell or donor lymphocyte infusion donor (not recorded which). It is not recorded whose cells these are; they may come from a transplant donor.

CDR3 region: CSALGHEPREETQYF. The CDR3 nucleotides read TGCAGTGCTCTTGGACATGAACCGAGGGAGGAGACCCAGTACTTC. The rearrangement links TRBV20-1 to TRBJ2-5, with D perhaps being TRBD1 or TRBD2 (5 bases each). The CDR3 totals 15 residues. With 5 bases removed from V and 5 bases from J, the gap between germline ends came to 21 bases. CDR1 is DFQATT and CDR2 is SNEGSKA in the germline V gene (reference sequence).